One sample yielded the 19 T cell receptor beta chains listed below, sequenced in a study of cytomegalovirus exposure and HLA in healthy donors. With 60 Vbeta and 13 Jbeta primers, the PCR was carried out. The data were produced by immunoSEQ multiplex PCR, yet TCRdb's version contains in-frame clones alone and is incomplete. In the table there are about 200,000 clones, around four fifths of which are singletons. The sequencing sample was made of PBMCs. The receptors originated from a woman in her forties or fifties in good health and CMV-seropositive.

The chain employs TRBV6-5 and TRBJ1-5, with TRBD1 matching over 8 bases. V lost 5 bases to trimming and J lost 7 bases; unmatched junction nucleotides: 7. CDR3 length: 14 residues. CDR1 MNHEY and CDR2 SVGAGI come from the germline V gene. CDR3 nucleotide sequence: TGTGCCAGCAGTCGAGGACAGGGAGGGCAGCCCCAGCATTTT. The encoded protein is CASSRGQGGQPQHF.

This clone was seen once. The chain recombines TRBV7-2 with TRBJ2-1, with no clear D. Between the trimmed V and J ends, which lost 0 bases and 0 bases, there was a span of 6 bases. Germline V lookup: CDR1 SGHTA, CDR2 FQGNSA. The CDR3 extends over 15 amino acids. In nucleotides, the CDR3 is TGTGCCAGCAGCTTAGCGCACGGCTCCTACAATGAGCAGTTCTTC. Amino acids: CASSLAHGSYNEQFF.

The rearrangement uses TRBV28 and TRBJ1-1; no definite D call. Trimming stripped 1 base from V and 4 bases from J, with 13 bases between. In germline, CDR1 is MDHEN, CDR2 SYDVKM. This CDR3 is built from 15 residues. The CDR3 reads CASSLSKGGSTEAFF. CDR3 nucleotide sequence: TGTGCCAGCAGTTTATCGAAGGGAGGGAGCACTGAAGCTTTCTTT.

The chain employs TRBV4-3 and TRBJ2-7; D not resolved. Germline V gene data show CDR1 as LGHNA and CDR2 as YSLEER. This CDR3 has 16 residues. The V end was cut by 0 bases, the J end by 5 bases, with 17 bases between. CDR3 nucleotides: TGCGCCAGCAGCCAAGATTGGCTAGTTCGAGGTAACGAGCAGTACTTC. Protein: CASSQDWLVRGNEQYF.

The V call is TRBV5-1, the J call TRBJ1-2, with 7 nucleotides matching TRBD1. The CDR3 totals 13 residues. J lost 8 bases, V lost 0 bases, and 4 bases had no gene match. Germline CDR1 and CDR2: SGHRS and YFSETQ. CDR3 protein: CASSLGQGEGYTF. The CDR3 nucleotides read TGCGCCAGCAGCTTGGGACAGGGTGAAGGCTACACCTTC.

This chain connects TRBV6-5 to TRBJ2-5; D unresolved. This CDR3 region has 14 residues. V was trimmed by 5 bases and J by 5 bases, leaving 15 bases between them. Per germline, CDR1 MNHEY and CDR2 SVGAGI. The CDR3 coding sequence is TGTGCCAGCAGTACGAGCTCGATTATGGAGACCCAGTACTTC. Protein: CASSTSSIMETQYF.

In this sample, this clone turned up a few times. J is TRBJ1-5 and V is TRBV18; D is ambiguous. This CDR3 has 16 amino acids. The germline V gene encodes CDR1 KGHSH and CDR2 LQKENI. V gave up 1 base and J gave up 5 bases, with 15 bases separating them. For the CDR3, the DNA is TGTGCCAGCTCACCACGGGAGGTTCTCCTTGATCAGCCCCAGCATTTT. Its translation: CASSPREVLLDQPQHF.

The chain uses TRBV4-1 and TRBJ2-3; D possibly corresponds to TRBD2 (5 bases). The V end was cut by 0 bases, the J end by 0 bases, with 16 bases between. CDR3 size: 18 residues. Germline values: CDR1 MGHRA, CDR2 YSYEKL. CDR3 sequence (DNA): TGCGCCAGCAGCCAAGATCGTACGGCTCGCGGGAGCACAGATACGCAGTATTTT. Translation: CASSQDRTARGSTDTQYF.

The chain carries TRBV19 and TRBJ1-4; possible D gene TRBD1, 5 bases. The germline V gene encodes CDR1 LNHDA and CDR2 SQIVND (reference sequence). The CDR3 loop spans 15 amino acids. V was pared by 8 bases and J by 2 bases, with 15 bases between. The CDR3 loop is CASSSGEWTNEKLFF. The CDR3, as DNA: TGTGCCAGTTCCTCGGGGGAATGGACTAATGAAAAACTGTTTTTT.

The chain is built from TRBV5-4 and TRBJ2-5; unclear D gene. The J call is uncertain, as TRBJ2-7 better fits the DNA end. Germline-derived CDR1 and CDR2 are SGHNT and YYREEE (reference sequence). This CDR3 comprises 15 residues. CDR3 sequence (DNA): TGTGCCAGCAGCTTGGGCCCCCGTGAGATCTACGAGCAGTACTTC. Its protein product is CASSLGPREIYEQYF.

This rearrangement joins TRBV9 to TRBJ2-5; 13 bases map to TRBD2. Per the germline V gene, CDR1 is SGDLS and CDR2 is YYNGEE. The CDR3 extends over 21 amino acids. With 0 bases clipped from V and 4 bases from J, the junction kept 18 bases outside the gene matches. Written as DNA, the CDR3 is TGTGCCAGCAGCGTAGTATGCTCCGTAGAAGGACTAGCGGGGGTGGGAGAGACCCAGTACTTC. Its protein is CASSVVCSVEGLAGVGETQYF. Looking up the rest from reference TRBV9 and TRBJ2-5 gives the full variable domain: DSGVTQTPKHLITATGQRVTLRCSPRSGDLSVYWYQQSLDQGLQFLIQYYNGEERAKGNILERFSAQQFPDLHSELNLSSLELGDSALYFCASSVVCSVEGLAGVGETQYFGPGTRLLVL.

This chain links TRBV18 with TRBJ1-1; D is perhaps TRBD1 (5 bases). The V gene's germline CDR1 is KGHSH and CDR2 LQKENI. V lost 2 bases and J 4 bases, leaving 17 bases between the germline ends. The CDR3 is 16 amino acids. The CDR3 loop is CASSPGSSGGFTEAFF. In DNA, the CDR3 is TGTGCCAGCTCACCAGGTTCTTCGGGGGGATTCACTGAAGCTTTCTTT.

The chain is built from TRBV7-9 and TRBJ2-7; D might be TRBD2 (6 bases). Germline V lookup: CDR1 SEHNR, CDR2 FQNEAQ (reference sequence). V gave up 10 bases and J gave up 1 base, with 14 bases separating them. This CDR3 has 13 amino acids. The CDR3 coding sequence is TGTGCCACCTCCTGGAGGGATTCCTACGAGCAGTACTTC. Its protein is CATSWRDSYEQYF.

The chain has TRBV5-1 and TRBJ1-4; 7 bases map to TRBD1. V dropped 2 bases and J dropped 3; count of bases not matched to a gene: 1. Germline V gene sequence: CDR1 SGHRS, CDR2 YFSETQ. The CDR3 is 14 amino acids. The CDR3 sequence: CASSFQGANEKLFF. Written as DNA, the CDR3 is TGCGCCAGCAGCTTCCAGGGGGCTAATGAAAAACTGTTTTTT. Combining the CDR3 with reference TRBV5-1 and TRBJ1-4 gives the whole variable domain KAGVTQTPRYLIKTRGQQVTLSCSPISGHRSVSWYQQTPGQGLQFLFEYFSETQRNKGNFPGRFSGRQFSNSRSEMNVSTLELGDSALYLCASSFQGANEKLFFGSGTQLSVL.

The chain is built from TRBV7-2 and TRBJ1-1; 7 nucleotides line up with TRBD1. CDR1 and CDR2 (germline): SGHTA, FQGNSA. The CDR3 is 16 residues long. The trim removed 2 bases at V and 4 bases at J, leaving 10 bases unmatched. CDR3 protein: CASSLRSGGLVTEAFF. CDR3 nucleotides: TGTGCCAGCAGCTTAAGGTCAGGGGGGTTAGTCACTGAAGCTTTCTTT.

This chain uses TRBV19 with TRBJ2-7; TRBD1 is a possible D gene (5 bases). Trimming removed 5 bases at V and 1 base at J, with 9 bases between. This CDR3 has 13 residues. CDR1 and CDR2 (germline): LNHDA, SQIVND (reference sequence). The CDR3 reads CASSRQISYEQYF. DNA of the CDR3: TGTGCCAGTAGTCGACAGATATCCTACGAGCAGTACTTC.

The rearrangement uses TRBV6-5 and TRBJ1-3; D gene uncertain. There are 15 residues in the CDR3. Trimming left V 0 bases short and J 0 bases short, with 6 bases between. Germline V gene lookup returns CDR1 MNHEY and CDR2 SVGAGI. CDR3 coding DNA: TGTGCCAGCAGTTACTCGGGCGTCTCTGGAAACACCATATATTTT. It encodes CASSYSGVSGNTIYF.

This clone was detected a few times. CDR3 sequence: CASSPSWGPYEQYF. Here the CDR3 DNA reads TGTGCCAGCAGCCCTTCCTGGGGGCCTTACGAGCAGTACTTC. This chain connects TRBV7-2 to TRBJ2-7; TRBD1 is a possible D gene (6 bases). Germline V gives CDR1 SGHTA, CDR2 FQGNSA. CDR3 length equals 14 residues. V shed 5 bases and J shed 4 bases, with 15 bases lying between them.

The rearrangement uses TRBV5-4 and TRBJ1-1; D is possibly TRBD1 (6 bases). V lost 4 bases and J lost 11, with 18 bases in between. Germline CDR1 reads SGHNT; CDR2 reads YYREEE (reference sequence). The CDR3 is 13 amino acids. CDR3 sequence reads: CASSLVDRSEAFF. The CDR3 nucleotides read TGTGCCAGCAGCCTAGTCGACAGGTCAGAGGCTTTCTTT.